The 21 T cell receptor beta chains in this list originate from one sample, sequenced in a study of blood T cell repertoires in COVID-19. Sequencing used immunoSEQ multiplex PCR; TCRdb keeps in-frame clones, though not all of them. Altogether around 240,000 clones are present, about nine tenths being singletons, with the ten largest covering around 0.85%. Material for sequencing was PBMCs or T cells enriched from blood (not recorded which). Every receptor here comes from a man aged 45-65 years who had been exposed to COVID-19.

The CDR3 here is CASSQVGNQPQHF. The CDR3 DNA is TGCGCCAGCAGCCAAGTCGGGAATCAGCCCCAGCATTTT. V is TRBV4-1 and J is TRBJ1-5; D is uncertain. The CDR3 loop spans 13 amino acids. Germline CDR1 is MGHRA and CDR2 is YSYEKL. Trimming stripped 1 base from V and 4 bases from J, with 5 bases between.

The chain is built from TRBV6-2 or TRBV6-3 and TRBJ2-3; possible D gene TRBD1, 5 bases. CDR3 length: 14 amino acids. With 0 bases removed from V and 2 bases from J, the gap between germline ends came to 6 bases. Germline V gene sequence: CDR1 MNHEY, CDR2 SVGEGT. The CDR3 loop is CASSYSTVTDTQYF. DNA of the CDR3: TGTGCCAGCAGTTACTCGACAGTCACAGATACGCAGTATTTT.

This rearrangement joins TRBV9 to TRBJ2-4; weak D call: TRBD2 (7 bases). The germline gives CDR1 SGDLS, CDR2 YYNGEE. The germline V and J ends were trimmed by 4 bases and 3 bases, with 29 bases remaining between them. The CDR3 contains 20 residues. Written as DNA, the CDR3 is TGTGCCAGCAGCACGTATTGGGGGGGCCATGAACCATCGGTCAAAAACATTCAGTACTTC. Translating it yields CASSTYWGGHEPSVKNIQYF.

CDR3 amino acids: CASSLWGGGYTF. In DNA form, the CDR3 reads TGTGCCAGCAGCCTCTGGGGGGGAGGCTACACCTTC. This sequence joins TRBV5-8 and TRBJ1-2; a possible D gene is TRBD1 (5 bases). Germline-derived CDR1 and CDR2 are SGHTS and YDEGEE. The CDR3 consists of 12 residues. With 4 bases removed from V and 8 bases from J, the gap between germline ends came to 12 bases.

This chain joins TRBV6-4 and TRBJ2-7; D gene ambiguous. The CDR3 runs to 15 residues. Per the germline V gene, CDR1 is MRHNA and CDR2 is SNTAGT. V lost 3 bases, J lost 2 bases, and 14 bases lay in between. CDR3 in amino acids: CASSESSQKAYEQYV. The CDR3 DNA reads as TGTGCCAGCAGTGAGTCTTCCCAGAAAGCCTACGAGCAGTACGTC.

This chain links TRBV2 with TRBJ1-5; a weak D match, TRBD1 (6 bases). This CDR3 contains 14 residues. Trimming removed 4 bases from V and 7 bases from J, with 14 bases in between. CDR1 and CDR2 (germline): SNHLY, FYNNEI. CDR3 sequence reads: CASSVRGWDQPQHF. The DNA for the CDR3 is TGTGCCAGCAGTGTCAGGGGATGGGACCAGCCCCAGCATTTT.

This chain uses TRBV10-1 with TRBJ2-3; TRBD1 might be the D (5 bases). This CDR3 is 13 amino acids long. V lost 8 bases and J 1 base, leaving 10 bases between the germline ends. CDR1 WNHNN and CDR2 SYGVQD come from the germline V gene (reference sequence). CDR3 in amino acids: CASGQGGTDTQYF. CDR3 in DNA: TGCGCCAGCGGGCAGGGTGGCACAGATACGCAGTATTTT.

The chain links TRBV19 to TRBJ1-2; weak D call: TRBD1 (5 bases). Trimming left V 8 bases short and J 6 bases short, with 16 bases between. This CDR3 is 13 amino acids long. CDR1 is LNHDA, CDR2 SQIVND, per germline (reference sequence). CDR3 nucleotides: TGTGCCAGTCGTTGGCAGGGATGGGATGGCTACACCTTC. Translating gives CASRWQGWDGYTF.

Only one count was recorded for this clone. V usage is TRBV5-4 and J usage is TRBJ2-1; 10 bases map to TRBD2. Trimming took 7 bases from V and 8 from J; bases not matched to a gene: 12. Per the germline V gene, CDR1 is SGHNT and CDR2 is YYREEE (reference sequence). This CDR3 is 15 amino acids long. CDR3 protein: CASEDSGGASDEQFF. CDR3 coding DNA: TGTGCCAGCGAGGACAGCGGGGGGGCGTCGGATGAGCAGTTCTTC.

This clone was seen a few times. As DNA, the CDR3 is TGTGCCAGCAGCCAGGGACAGGCGTACTCCTACGAGCAGTACTTC. Translation gives CASSQGQAYSYEQYF. The chain recombines TRBV4-2 with TRBJ2-7, with 8 bases identical to TRBD1. Germline V gene data show CDR1 as LGHNA and CDR2 as YNFKEQ. V shed 3 bases and J 0 bases; nucleotides not matched to a gene: 4. This CDR3 region has 15 residues.

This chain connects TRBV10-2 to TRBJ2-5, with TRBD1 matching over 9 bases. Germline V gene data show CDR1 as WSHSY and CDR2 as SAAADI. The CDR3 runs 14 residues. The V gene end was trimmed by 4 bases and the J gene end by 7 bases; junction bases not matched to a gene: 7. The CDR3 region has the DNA TGCGCCAGCAGTGGGGGGACAGGGTTAACGACCCAGTACTTC. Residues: CASSGGTGLTTQYF.

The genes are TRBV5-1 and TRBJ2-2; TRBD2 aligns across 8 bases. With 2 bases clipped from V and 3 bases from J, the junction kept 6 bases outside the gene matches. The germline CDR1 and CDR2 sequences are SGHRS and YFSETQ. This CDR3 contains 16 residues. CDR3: CASSFKAGEDTGELFF. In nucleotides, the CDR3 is TGCGCCAGCAGCTTTAAAGCGGGAGAGGACACCGGGGAGCTGTTTTTT.

This CDR3 reads CASSYRQGGSTDTQYF. The CDR3 bases are TGTGCCAGCAGCTACCGACAGGGGGGAAGCACAGATACGCAGTATTTT. This chain uses TRBV7-2 with TRBJ2-3; 9 bases fit TRBD1. The V gene's germline CDR1 is SGHTA and CDR2 FQGNSA. V was pared by 4 bases and J by 0 bases, with 5 bases of the junction left unmatched. This CDR3 comprises 16 residues. Together with reference TRBV7-2 and TRBJ2-3, the CDR3 gives the full variable domain: GAGVSQSPSNKVTEKGKDVELRCDPISGHTALYWYRQSLGQGLEFLIYFQGNSAPDKSGLPSDRFSAERTGGSVSTLTIQRTQQEDSAVYLCASSYRQGGSTDTQYFGPGTRLTVL.

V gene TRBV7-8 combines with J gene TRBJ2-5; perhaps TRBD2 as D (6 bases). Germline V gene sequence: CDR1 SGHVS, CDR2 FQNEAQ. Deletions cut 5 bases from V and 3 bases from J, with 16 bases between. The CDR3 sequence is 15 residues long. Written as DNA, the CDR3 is TGTGCCAGCAGCGTTTTAGCGGATTTAAAAGAGACCCAGTACTTC. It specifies CASSVLADLKETQYF.

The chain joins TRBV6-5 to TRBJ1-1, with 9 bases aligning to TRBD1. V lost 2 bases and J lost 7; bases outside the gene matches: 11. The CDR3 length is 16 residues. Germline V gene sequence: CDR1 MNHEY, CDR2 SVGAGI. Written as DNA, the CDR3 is TGTGCCAGCAGTTACGCCTTACAGGGGGCGCGGGTTGAAGCTTTCTTT. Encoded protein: CASSYALQGARVEAFF.

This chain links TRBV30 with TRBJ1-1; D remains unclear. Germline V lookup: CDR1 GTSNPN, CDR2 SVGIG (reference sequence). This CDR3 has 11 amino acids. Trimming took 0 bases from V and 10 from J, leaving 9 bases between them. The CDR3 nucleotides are TGTGCCTGGAGTGTACTTGGTCGAGCTTTCTTT. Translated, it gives CAWSVLGRAFF.

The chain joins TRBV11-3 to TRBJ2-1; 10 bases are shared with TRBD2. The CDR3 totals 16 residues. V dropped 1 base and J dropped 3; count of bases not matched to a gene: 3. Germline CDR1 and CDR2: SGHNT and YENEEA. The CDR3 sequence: CASSLGVAGGYNEQFF. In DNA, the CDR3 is TGTGCCAGCAGCTTAGGGGTAGCGGGAGGCTACAATGAGCAGTTCTTC.

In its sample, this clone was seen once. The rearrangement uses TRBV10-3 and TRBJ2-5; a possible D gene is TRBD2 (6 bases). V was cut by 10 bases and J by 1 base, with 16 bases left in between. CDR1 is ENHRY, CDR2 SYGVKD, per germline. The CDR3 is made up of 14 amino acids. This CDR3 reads CATHGGQGQETQYF. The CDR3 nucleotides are TGTGCCACACACGGAGGGCAGGGCCAAGAGACCCAGTACTTC.

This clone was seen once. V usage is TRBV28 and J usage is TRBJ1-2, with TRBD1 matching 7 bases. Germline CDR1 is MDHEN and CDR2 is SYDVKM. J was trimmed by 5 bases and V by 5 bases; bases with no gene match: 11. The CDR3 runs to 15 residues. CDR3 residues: CASSAQGGGTYGYTF. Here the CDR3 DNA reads TGTGCCAGCAGTGCCCAAGGGGGCGGAACTTATGGCTACACCTTC.

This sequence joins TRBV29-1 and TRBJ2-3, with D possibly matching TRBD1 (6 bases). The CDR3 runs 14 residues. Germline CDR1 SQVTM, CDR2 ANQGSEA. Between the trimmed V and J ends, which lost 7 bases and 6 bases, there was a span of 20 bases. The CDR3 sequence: CSEIGGREFDTQYF. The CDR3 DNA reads TGCAGCGAAATAGGGGGTAGGGAATTCGATACGCAGTATTTT.

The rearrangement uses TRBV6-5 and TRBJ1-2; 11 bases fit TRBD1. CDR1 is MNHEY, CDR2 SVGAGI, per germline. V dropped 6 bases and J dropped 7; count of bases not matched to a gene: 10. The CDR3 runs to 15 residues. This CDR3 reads CASRKWDRGISGYTF. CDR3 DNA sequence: TGTGCCAGCAGAAAGTGGGACAGGGGGATTAGTGGCTACACCTTC.